This T cell receptor (beta chain) was sequenced in a study of Graves' ophthalmopathy and Graves' hyperthyroidism. Study background: The collection of peripheral blood took place at initial diagnosis, before any treatment.

Trimming removed 2 bases at V and 5 bases at J, with 9 bases between. Germline lookup yields CDR1 MNHNY and CDR2 SVGAGI (reference sequence). The CDR3 has 14 amino acids. Amplifying from RNA transcripts, the study obtained TCR beta CDR3 regions. RT-PCR with HTBI primers came first, then second-round multiplex PCR. Using its own MiXCR run on the multiplex PCR reads, TCRdb lists one record per CDR3 protein. The sample consists of hundreds of thousands of distinct CDR3 sequences, roughly 41% of them appearing once. Serum thyroxine and TRAb, along with clinical symptoms, thyroid ultrasound and orbital computed tomography, were what diagnosis relied on. Notes on the study in general: Most thyroid clonotypes with frequency above 0.001 were detected in blood too. For separating ophthalmopathy from stable hyperthyroidism, a 13-signature model gave about 90% sensitivity and around 76% specificity.

Of note for this clonotype: Antigen unknown.

This clonotype was obtained from an adult man with Graves' ophthalmopathy. The chain couples TRBV6-6 to TRBJ2-2, with D maybe TRBD2 (5 bases). Sample: peripheral blood. The DNA of the CDR3 is TGTGCCAGCAGTTACGAGGGTGGGACCGGGGAGCTGTTTTTT. Residues: CASSYEGGTGELFF.